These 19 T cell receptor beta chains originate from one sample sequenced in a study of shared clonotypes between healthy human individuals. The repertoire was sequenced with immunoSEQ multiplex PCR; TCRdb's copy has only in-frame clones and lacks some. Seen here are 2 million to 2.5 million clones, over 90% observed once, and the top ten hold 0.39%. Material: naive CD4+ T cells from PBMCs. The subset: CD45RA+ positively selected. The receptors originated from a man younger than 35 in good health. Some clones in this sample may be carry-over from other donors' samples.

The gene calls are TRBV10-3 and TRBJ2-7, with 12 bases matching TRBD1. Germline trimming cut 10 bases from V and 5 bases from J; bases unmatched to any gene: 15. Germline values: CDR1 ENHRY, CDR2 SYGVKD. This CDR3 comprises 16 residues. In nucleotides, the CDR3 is TGTGCCACCTCCGCGCTCGGGACAGGGGGCAGGAACGAGCAGTACTTC. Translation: CATSALGTGGRNEQYF.

The CDR3 reads CASKLGTGNYEQYF. The CDR3 nucleotides are TGTGCCAGCAAGCTCGGGACAGGGAACTACGAGCAGTACTTC. The chain couples TRBV6-1 to TRBJ2-7; 9 positions agree with TRBD1. The ends lost 7 bases at V and 3 bases at J; junction bases unmatched: 7. From germline, CDR1 is MNHNS and CDR2 SASEGT. CDR3 length: 14 amino acids.

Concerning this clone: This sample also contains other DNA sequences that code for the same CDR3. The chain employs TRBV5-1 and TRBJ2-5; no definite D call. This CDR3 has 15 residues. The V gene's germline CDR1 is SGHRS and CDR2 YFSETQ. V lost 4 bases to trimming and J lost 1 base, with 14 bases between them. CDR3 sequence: CASSPSGTIQETQYF. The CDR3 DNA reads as TGCGCCAGCAGCCCCTCCGGAACAATCCAAGAGACCCAGTACTTC.

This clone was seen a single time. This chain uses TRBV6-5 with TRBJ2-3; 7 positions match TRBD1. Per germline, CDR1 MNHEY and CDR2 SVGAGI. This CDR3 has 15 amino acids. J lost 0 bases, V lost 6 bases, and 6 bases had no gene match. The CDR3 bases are TGTGCCAGCAGACGGAAGGACAGGAGCACAGATACGCAGTATTTT. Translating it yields CASRRKDRSTDTQYF.

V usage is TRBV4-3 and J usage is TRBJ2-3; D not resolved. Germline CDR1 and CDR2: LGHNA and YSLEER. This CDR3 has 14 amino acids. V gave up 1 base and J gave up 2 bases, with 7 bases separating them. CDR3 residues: CASSQAPVTDTQYF. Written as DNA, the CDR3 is TGCGCCAGCAGCCAAGCTCCAGTCACAGATACGCAGTATTTT.

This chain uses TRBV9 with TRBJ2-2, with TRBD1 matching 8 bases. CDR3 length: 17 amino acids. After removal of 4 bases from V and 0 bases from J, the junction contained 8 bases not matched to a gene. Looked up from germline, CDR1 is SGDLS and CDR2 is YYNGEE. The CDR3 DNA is TGTGCCAGCAGCCCTGCACCGGGACAGGCGAACACCGGGGAGCTGTTTTTT. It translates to CASSPAPGQANTGELFF.

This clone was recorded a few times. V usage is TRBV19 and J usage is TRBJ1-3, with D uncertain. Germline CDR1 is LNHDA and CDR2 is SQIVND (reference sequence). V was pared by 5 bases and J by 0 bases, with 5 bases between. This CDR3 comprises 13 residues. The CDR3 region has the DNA TGTGCCAGTAGTGCCGACTCTGGAAACACCATATATTTT. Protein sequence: CASSADSGNTIYF.

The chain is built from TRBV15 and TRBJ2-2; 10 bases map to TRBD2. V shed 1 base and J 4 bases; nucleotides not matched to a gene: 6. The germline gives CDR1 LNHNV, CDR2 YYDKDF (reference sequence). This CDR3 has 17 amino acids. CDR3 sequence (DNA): TGTGCCACCAGCAGAGCCTCCTTAGCGGGAGGCACCGGGGAGCTGTTTTTT. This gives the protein CATSRASLAGGTGELFF.

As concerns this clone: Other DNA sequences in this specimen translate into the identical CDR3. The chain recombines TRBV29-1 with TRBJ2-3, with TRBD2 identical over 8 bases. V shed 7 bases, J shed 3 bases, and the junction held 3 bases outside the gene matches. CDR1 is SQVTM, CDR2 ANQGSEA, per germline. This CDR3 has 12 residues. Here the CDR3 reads CSGSGSTDTQYF. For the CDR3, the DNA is TGCAGCGGGAGCGGGAGTACAGATACGCAGTATTTT.

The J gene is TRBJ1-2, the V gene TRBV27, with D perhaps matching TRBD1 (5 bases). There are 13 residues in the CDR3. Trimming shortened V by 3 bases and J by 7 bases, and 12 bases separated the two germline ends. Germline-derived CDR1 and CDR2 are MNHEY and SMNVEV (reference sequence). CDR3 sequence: CASSFGDRGGYTF. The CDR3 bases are TGTGCCAGCAGTTTCGGGGACCGGGGTGGCTACACCTTC.

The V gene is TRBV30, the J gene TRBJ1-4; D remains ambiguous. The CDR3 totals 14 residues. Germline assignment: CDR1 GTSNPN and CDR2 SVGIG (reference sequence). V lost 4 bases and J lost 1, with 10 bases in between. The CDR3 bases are TGTGCCTGGAAGACCCAGCTAACTAATGAAAAACTGTTTTTT. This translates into CAWKTQLTNEKLFF.

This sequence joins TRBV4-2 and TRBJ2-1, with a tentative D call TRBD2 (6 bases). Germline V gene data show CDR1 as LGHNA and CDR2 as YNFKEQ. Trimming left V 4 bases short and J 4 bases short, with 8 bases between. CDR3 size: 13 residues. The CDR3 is CASSLDYYNEQFF. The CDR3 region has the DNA TGTGCCAGCAGCCTGGACTATTACAATGAGCAGTTCTTC.

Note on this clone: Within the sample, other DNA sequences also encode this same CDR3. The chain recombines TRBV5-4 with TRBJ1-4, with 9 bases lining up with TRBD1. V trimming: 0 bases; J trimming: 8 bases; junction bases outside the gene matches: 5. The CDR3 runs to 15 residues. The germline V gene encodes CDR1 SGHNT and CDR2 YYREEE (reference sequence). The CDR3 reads CASSLAGTGREKLFF. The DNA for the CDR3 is TGTGCCAGCAGCTTGGCCGGGACAGGGAGGGAAAAACTGTTTTTT.

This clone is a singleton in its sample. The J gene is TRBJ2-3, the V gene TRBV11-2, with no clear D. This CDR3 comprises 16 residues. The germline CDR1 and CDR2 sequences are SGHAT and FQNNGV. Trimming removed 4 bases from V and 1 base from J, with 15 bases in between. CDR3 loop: CASSSRSLRGTDTQYF. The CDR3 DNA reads TGTGCCAGCAGCTCGCGGTCCCTAAGGGGCACAGATACGCAGTATTTT.

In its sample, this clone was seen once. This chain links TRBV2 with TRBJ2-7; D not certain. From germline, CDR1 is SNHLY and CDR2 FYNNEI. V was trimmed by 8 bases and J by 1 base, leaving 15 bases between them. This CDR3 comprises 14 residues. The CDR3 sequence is CASDQRTLSYEQYF. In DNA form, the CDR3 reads TGTGCCAGCGACCAGAGGACCTTATCCTACGAGCAGTACTTC.

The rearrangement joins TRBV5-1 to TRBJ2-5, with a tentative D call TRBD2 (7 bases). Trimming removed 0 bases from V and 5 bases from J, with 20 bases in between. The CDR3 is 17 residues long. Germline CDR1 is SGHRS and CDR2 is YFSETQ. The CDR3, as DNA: TGCGCCAGCAGCTTGGGCTTTACGGGGGGCGTCGGGGAGACCCAGTACTTC. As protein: CASSLGFTGGVGETQYF.

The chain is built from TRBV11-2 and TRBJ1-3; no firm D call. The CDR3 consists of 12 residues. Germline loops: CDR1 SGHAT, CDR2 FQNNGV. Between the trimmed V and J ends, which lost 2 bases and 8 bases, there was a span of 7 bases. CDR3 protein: CASSLTGDTIYF. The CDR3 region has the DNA TGTGCCAGCAGCTTAACGGGCGACACCATATATTTT.

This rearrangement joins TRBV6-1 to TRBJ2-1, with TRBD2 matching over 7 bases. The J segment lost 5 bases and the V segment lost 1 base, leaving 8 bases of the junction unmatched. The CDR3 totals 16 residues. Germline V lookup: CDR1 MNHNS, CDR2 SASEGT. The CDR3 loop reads CASSEGGLAVNNEQFF. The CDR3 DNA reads TGTGCCAGCAGTGAAGGCGGGCTAGCGGTTAACAATGAGCAGTTCTTC.

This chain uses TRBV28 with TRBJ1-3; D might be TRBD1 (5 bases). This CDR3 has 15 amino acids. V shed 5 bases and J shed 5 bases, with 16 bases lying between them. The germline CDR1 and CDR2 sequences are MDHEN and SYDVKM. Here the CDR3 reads CASSGTGFLRNTIYF. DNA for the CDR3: TGTGCCAGCAGTGGGACGGGTTTCCTTAGAAACACCATATATTTT.